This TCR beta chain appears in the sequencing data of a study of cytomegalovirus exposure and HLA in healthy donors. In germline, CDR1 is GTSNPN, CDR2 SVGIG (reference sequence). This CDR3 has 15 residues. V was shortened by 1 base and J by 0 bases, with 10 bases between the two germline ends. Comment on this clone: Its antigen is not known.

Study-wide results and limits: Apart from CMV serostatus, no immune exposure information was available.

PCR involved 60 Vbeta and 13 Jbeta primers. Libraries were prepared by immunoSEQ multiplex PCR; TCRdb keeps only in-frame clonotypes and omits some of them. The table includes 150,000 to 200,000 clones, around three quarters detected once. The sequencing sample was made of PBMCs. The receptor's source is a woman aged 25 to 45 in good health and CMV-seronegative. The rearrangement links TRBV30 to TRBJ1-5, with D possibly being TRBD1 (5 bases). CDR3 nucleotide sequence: TGTGCCTGGAGTGGGGGGGGTTATAGCAATCAGCCCCAGCATTTT. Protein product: CAWSGGGYSNQPQHF. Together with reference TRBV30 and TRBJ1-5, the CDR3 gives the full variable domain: SQTIHQWPATLVQPVGSPLSLECTVEGTSNPNLYWYRQAAGRGLQLLFYSVGIGQISSEVPQNLSASRPQDRQFILSSKKLLLSDSGFYLCAWSGGGYSNQPQHFGDGTRLSIL.